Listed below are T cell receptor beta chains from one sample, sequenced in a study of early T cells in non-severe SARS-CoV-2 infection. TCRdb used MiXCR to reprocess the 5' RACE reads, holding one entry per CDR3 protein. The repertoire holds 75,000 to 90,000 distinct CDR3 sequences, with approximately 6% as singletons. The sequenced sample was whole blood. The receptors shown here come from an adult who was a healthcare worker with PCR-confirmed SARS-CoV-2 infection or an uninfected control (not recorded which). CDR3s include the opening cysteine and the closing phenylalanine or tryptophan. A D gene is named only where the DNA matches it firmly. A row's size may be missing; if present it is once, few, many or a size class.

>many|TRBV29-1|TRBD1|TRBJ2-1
TGCAGCGTCGACAGGGGGGAGGACCAGTTCTTC
CSVDRGEDQFF
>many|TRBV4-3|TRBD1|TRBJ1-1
TGCGCCAGCAGCCAAGGGGACAGGGCGCGGGACACTGAAGCTTTCTTT
CASSQGDRARDTEAFF
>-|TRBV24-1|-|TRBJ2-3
TGTGCCACCAGTGGATCCTCCCGAGATACGCAGTATTTT
CATSGSSRDTQYF
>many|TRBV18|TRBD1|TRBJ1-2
TGTGCCAGCTCACTTGATGCCCGGACAGGGGTTGGCTACACCTTC
CASSLDARTGVGYTF
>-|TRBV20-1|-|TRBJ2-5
TGCAGTGCTGTCTCGGGTGGGCAGAGAGGGGAGACCCAGTACTTC
CSAVSGGQRGETQYF
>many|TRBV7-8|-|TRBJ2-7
TGTGCCAGCAGCTTAGCGTCAACAGGGACCCCCTACGAGCAGTACTTC
CASSLASTGTPYEQYF
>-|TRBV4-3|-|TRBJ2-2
TGCGCCAGCAGCCAAGGGATACTAGCTGGAGACACCGGGGAGCTGTTTTTT
CASSQGILAGDTGELFF
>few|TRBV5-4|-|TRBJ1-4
TGTGCCAGCAGCGCGGGGCTCAATGAAAAACTGTTTTTT
CASSAGLNEKLFF
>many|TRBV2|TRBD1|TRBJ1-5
TGTGCCAGCAGACAGGGGGCGACGGCCCAGCATTTT
CASRQGATAQHF
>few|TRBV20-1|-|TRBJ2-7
TGCAGTGCTAGAGCGGGGGTAGACTACGAGCAGTACTTC
CSARAGVDYEQYF
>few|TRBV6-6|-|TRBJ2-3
TGTGCCAGCTGCCAGCGGGGCACAGATACGCAGTATTTT
CASCQRGTDTQYF
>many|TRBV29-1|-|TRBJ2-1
TGCAGCGTTGATGGTCAGGGTTCCTCCTACAATGAGCAGTTCTTC
CSVDGQGSSYNEQFF
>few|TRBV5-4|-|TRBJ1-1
TGTGCCAGCAGCCTGACAGTTTCTCCCACTGAAGCTTTCTTT
CASSLTVSPTEAFF
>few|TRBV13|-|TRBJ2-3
TGTGCCAGCAGCTATAAGGCTTCCACAGATACGCAGTATTTT
CASSYKASTDTQYF
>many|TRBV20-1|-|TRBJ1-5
TGCAGTGCTAGTACGGGACATAGCAATCAGCCCCAGCATTTT
CSASTGHSNQPQHF
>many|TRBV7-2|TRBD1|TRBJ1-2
TGTGCCAGCAGCCTGGACAGGGCTAACTATGGCTACACCTTC
CASSLDRANYGYTF
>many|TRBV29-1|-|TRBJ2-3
TGCAGCGTCGGACAGTCCACAGATACGCAGTATTTT
CSVGQSTDTQYF
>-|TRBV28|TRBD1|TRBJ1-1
TGTGCCAGCAGTTTTTGGGACAGAAACACTGAAGCTTTCTTT
CASSFWDRNTEAFF